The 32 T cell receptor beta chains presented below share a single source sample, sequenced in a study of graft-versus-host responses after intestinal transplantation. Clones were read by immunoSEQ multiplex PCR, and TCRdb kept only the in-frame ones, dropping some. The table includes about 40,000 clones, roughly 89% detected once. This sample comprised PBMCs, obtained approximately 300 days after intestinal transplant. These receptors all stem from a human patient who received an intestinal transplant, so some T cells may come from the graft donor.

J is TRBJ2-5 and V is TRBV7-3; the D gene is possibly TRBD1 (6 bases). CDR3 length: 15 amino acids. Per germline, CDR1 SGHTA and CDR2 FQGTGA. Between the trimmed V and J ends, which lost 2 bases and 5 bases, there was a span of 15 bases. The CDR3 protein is CASSLGGGSWETQYF. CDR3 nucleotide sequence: TGTGCCAGCAGCTTAGGTGGGGGCAGCTGGGAGACCCAGTACTTC.

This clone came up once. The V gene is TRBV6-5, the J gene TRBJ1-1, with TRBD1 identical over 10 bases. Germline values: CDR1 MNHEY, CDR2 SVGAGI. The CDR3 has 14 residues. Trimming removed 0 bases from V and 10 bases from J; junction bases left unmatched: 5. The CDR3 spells CASSYSGQGIGAFF. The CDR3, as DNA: TGTGCCAGCAGTTACTCGGGACAGGGGATTGGAGCTTTCTTT.

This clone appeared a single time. Here the CDR3 DNA reads TGTGCCAGCAGTTACCACCTAACAGGGATCCAGCATTTT. Its protein product is CASSYHLTGIQHF. The chain combines TRBV6-5 with TRBJ1-5; TRBD1 might be the D (6 bases). Trimming shortened V by 2 bases and J by 12 bases, and 14 bases separated the two germline ends. Germline V gives CDR1 MNHEY, CDR2 SVGAGI. CDR3 length: 13 residues.

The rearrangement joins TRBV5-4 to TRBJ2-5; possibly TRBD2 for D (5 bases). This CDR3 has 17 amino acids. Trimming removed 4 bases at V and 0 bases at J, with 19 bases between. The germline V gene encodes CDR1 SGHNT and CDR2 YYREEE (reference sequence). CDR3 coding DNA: TGTGCCAGCAGCCCAAGAGGGCTAGACGGGGACCAAGAGACCCAGTACTTC. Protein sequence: CASSPRGLDGDQETQYF.

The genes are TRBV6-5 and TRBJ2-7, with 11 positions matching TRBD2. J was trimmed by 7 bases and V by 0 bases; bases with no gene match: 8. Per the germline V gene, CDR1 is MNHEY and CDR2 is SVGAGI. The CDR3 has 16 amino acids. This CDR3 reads CASSYSTSGVLGEQYF. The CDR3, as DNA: TGTGCCAGCAGTTACTCGACTAGCGGGGTTTTGGGGGAGCAGTACTTC.

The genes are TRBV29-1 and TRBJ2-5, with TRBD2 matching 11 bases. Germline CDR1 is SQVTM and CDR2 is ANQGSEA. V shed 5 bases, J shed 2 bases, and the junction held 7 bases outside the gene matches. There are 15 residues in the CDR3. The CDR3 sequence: CSVRASGGKQETQYF. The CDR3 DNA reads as TGCAGCGTTCGGGCTAGCGGGGGGAAGCAAGAGACCCAGTACTTC.

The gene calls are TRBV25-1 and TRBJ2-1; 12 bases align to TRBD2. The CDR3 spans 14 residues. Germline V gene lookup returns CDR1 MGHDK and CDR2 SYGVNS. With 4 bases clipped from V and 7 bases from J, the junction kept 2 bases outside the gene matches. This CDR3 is CASSATSGRNEQFF. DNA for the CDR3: TGTGCCAGCAGTGCGACTAGCGGGAGAAATGAGCAGTTCTTC.

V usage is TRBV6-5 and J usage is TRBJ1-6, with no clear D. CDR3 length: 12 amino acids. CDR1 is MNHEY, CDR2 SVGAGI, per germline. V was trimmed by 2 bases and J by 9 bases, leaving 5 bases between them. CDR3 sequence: CASSYGSSPLHF. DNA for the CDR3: TGTGCCAGCAGTTACGGGTCTTCACCCCTCCACTTT.

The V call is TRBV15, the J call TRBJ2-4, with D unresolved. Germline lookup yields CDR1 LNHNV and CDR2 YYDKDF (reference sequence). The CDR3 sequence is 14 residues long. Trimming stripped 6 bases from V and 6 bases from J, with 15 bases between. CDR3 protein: CATREPGPLNIQYF. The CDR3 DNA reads TGTGCCACCAGGGAACCGGGCCCCTTAAACATTCAGTACTTC. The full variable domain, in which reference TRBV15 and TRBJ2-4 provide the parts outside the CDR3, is DAMVIQNPRYQVTQFGKPVTLSCSQTLNHNVMYWYQQKSSQAPKLLFHYYDKDFNNEADTPDNFQSRRPNTSFCFLDIRSPGLGDTAMYLCATREPGPLNIQYFGAGTRLSVL.

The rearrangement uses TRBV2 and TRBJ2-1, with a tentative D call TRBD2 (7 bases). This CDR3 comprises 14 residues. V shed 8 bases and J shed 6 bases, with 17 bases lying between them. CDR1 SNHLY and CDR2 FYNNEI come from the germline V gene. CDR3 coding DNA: TGTGCCAGCTGTCGAGGGGGGGCGTCCAATGAGCAGTTCTTC. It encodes CASCRGGASNEQFF.

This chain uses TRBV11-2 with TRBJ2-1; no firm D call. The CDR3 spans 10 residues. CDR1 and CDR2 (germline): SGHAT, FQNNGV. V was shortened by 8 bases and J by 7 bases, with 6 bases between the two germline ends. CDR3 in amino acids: CASSLNEQFF. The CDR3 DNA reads TGTGCCAGCTCCTTAAATGAGCAGTTCTTC.

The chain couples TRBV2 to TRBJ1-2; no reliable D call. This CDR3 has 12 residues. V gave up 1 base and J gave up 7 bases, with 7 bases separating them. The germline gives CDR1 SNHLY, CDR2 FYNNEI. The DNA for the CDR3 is TGTGCCAGCAGTGAAGAGTTAGGTGGCTACACCTTC. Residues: CASSEELGGYTF.

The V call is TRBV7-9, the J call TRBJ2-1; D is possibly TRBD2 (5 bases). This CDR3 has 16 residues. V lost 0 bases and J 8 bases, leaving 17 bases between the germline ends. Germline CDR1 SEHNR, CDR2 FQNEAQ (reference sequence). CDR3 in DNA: TGTGCCAGCAGCTTAGCGTTAACCGAGTACGGGGATGAGCAGTTCTTC. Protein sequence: CASSLALTEYGDEQFF.

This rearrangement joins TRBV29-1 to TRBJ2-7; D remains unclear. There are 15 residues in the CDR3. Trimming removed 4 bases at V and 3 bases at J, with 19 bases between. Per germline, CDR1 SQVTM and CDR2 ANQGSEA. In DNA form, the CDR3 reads TGCAGCGTTGGTTTGTATCGAGCCTTTCACTACGAGCAGTACTTC. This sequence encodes CSVGLYRAFHYEQYF.

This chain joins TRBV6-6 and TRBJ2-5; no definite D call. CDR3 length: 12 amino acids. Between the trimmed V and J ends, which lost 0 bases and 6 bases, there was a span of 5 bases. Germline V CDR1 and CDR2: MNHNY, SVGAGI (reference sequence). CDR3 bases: TGTGCCAGCAGTTACTCGCGAAAGACCCAGTACTTC. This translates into CASSYSRKTQYF.

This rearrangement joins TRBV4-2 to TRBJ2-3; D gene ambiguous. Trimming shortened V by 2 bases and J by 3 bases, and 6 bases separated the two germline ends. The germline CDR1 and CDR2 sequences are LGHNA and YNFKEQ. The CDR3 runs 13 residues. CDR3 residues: CASSQSQTDTQYF. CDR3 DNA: TGTGCCAGCAGCCAATCCCAAACAGATACGCAGTATTTT.

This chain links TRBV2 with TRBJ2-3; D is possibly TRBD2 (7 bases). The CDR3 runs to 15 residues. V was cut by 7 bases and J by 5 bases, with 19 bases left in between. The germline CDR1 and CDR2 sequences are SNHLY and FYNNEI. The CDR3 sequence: CASKEWGGAIDTQYF. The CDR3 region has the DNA TGTGCCAGCAAGGAATGGGGGGGGGCCATAGATACGCAGTATTTT. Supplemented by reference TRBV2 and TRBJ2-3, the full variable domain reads EPEVTQTPSHQVTQMGQEVILRCVPISNHLYFYWYRQILGQKVEFLVSFYNNEISEKSEIFDDQFSVERPDGSNFTLKIRSTKLEDSAMYFCASKEWGGAIDTQYFGPGTRLTVL.

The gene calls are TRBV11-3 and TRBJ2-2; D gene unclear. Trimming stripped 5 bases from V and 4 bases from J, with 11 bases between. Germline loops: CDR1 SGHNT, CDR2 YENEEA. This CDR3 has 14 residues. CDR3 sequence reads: CASSHHDTTGELFF. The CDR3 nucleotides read TGTGCCAGCAGCCATCACGACACCACCGGGGAGCTGTTTTTT. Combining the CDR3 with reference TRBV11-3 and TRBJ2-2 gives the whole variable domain EAGVVQSPRYKIIEKKQPVAFWCNPISGHNTLYWYLQNLGQGPELLIRYENEEAVDDSQLPKDRFSAERLKGVDSTLKIQPAELGDSAVYLCASSHHDTTGELFFGEGSRLTVL.

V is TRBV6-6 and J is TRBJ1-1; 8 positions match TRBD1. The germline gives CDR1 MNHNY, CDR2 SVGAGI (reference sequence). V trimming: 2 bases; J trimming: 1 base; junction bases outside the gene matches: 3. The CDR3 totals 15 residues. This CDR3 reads CASSYTGQGNTEAFF. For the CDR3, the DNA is TGTGCCAGCAGTTACACCGGACAGGGGAACACTGAAGCTTTCTTT.

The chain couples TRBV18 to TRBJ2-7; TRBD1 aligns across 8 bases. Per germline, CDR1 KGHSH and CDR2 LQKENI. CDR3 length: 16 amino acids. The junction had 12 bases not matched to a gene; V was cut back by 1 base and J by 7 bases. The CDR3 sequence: CASSPRLAGGVGEQYF. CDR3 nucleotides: TGTGCCAGCTCACCACGATTGGCAGGGGGCGTGGGGGAGCAGTACTTC.

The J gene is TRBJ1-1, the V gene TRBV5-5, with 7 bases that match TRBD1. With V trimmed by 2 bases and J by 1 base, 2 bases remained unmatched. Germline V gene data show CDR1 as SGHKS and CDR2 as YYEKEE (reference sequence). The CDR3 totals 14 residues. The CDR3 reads CASSFRTGNTEAFF. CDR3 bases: TGTGCCAGCAGCTTCCGGACAGGGAACACTGAAGCTTTCTTT.

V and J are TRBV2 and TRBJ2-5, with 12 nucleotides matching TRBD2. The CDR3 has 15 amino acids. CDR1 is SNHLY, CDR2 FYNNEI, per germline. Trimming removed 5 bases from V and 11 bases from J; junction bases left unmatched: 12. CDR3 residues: CASSSPTSGRSGQYF. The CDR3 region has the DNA TGTGCCAGCAGTTCTCCGACTAGCGGGAGAAGCGGGCAGTACTTC. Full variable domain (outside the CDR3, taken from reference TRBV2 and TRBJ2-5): EPEVTQTPSHQVTQMGQEVILRCVPISNHLYFYWYRQILGQKVEFLVSFYNNEISEKSEIFDDQFSVERPDGSNFTLKIRSTKLEDSAMYFCASSSPTSGRSGQYFGPGTRLLVL.

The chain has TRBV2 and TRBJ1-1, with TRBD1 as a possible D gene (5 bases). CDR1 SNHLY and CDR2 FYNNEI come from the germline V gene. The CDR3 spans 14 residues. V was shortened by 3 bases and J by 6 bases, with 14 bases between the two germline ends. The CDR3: CASSDSQRGAEAFF. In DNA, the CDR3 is TGTGCCAGCAGTGATTCCCAAAGGGGCGCTGAAGCTTTCTTT. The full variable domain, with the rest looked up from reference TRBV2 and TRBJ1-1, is EPEVTQTPSHQVTQMGQEVILRCVPISNHLYFYWYRQILGQKVEFLVSFYNNEISEKSEIFDDQFSVERPDGSNFTLKIRSTKLEDSAMYFCASSDSQRGAEAFFGQGTRLTVV.

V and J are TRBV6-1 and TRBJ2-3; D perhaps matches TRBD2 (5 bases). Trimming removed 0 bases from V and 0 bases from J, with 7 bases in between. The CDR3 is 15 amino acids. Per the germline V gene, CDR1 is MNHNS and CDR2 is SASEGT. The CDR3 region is CASSEARTSTDTQYF. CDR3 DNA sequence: TGTGCCAGCAGTGAAGCGCGGACTAGCACAGATACGCAGTATTTT.

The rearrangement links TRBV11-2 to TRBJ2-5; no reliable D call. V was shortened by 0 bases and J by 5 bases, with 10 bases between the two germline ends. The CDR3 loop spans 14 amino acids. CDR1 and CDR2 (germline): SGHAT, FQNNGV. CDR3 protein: CASSLDDVGETQYF. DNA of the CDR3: TGTGCCAGCAGCTTAGACGACGTAGGGGAGACCCAGTACTTC.

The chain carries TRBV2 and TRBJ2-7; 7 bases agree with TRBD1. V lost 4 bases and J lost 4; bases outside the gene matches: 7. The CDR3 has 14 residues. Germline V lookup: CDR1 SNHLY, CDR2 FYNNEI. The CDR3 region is CASSGRQGRYEQYF. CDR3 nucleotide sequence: TGTGCCAGCAGTGGCCGACAGGGCCGATACGAGCAGTACTTC.

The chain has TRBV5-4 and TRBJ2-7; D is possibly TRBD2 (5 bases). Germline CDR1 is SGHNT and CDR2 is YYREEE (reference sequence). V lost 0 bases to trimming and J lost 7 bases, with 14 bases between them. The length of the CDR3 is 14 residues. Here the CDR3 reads CASSLVEGAGEQYF. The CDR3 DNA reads TGTGCCAGCAGCTTGGTTGAGGGAGCAGGTGAGCAGTACTTC.

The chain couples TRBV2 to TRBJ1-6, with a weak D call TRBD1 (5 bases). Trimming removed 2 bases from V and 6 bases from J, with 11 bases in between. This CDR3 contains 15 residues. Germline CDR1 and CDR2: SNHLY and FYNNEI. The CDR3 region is CASSEIKQVNSPLHF. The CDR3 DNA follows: TGTGCCAGCAGTGAAATTAAACAGGTTAATTCACCCCTCCACTTT. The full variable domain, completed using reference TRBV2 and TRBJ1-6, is EPEVTQTPSHQVTQMGQEVILRCVPISNHLYFYWYRQILGQKVEFLVSFYNNEISEKSEIFDDQFSVERPDGSNFTLKIRSTKLEDSAMYFCASSEIKQVNSPLHFGNGTRLTVT.

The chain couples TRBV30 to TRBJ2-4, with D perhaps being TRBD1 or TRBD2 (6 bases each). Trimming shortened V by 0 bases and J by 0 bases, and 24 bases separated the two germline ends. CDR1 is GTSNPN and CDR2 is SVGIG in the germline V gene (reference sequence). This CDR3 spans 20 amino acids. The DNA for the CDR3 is TGTGCCTGGAGTGTACAAAGACTAGAGGGGGTCGGGCTAGCCAAAAACATTCAGTACTTC. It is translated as CAWSVQRLEGVGLAKNIQYF.

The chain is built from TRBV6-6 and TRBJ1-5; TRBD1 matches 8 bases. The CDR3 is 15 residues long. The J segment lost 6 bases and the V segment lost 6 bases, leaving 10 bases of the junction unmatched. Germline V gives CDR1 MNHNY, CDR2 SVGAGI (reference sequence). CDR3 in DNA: TGTGCCAGCAGAAGGACAGGGAGAATGGGTCAGCCCCAGCATTTT. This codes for CASRRTGRMGQPQHF.

As DNA, the CDR3 is TGTGCCAGCCGAAACTTCTATGGCTACACCTTC. Its translation: CASRNFYGYTF. The chain combines TRBV2 with TRBJ1-2; D remains ambiguous. Looked up from germline, CDR1 is SNHLY and CDR2 is FYNNEI. The CDR3 totals 11 residues. Trimming shortened V by 8 bases and J by 4 bases, and 8 bases separated the two germline ends.

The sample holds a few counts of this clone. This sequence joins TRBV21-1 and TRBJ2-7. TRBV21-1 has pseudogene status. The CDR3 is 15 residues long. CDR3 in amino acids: CASSIEVRSHYEQYF. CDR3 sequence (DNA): TGTGCCAGCAGCATAGAGGTCAGGTCCCACTACGAGCAGTACTTC.